These T cell receptor beta chains were read from a single sample in a study of T cell responses to AZD1222 COVID-19 vaccine. Using immunoSEQ multiplex PCR, the repertoire was profiled, and TCRdb retains in-frame clones only, with some absent. Among more than 110,000 clones listed, about 92% were seen once. Sequenced here: peripheral blood, sampled on day 0 of AZD1222 vaccination. These receptors came from an adult in good health. CDR3s leave out the opening cysteine and the closing phenylalanine or tryptophan. Each record gives: clone size, J gene, V gene, CDR3 protein. Not every row has a clone size; where given, it reads once, few, many or a size class.

once | TRBJ2-5 | TRBV5-1 | ASGRTGSQETQY
. | TRBJ1-6 | TRBV7-3 | ASSSGAGGSPLH
. | TRBJ1-6 | TRBV9 | ASSKLRDSNSPLH
. | TRBJ2-3 | TRBV27 | ASSHRGTDTQY
. | TRBJ2-1 | TRBV15 | ATSRLGTSGYNEQF
. | TRBJ2-3 | TRBV2 | ASRQGRGDTQY
. | TRBJ1-5 | TRBV19 | ATNMGVNNQPQH
. | TRBJ2-5 | TRBV2 | ASRRNRGVQSPQETQY
. | TRBJ1-3 | TRBV9 | ASSASAQGRAGNTIY
. | TRBJ2-1 | TRBV4-1 | ASSRVGLPEQF
. | TRBJ1-5 | TRBV19 | ASSGGTGANQPQH
few | TRBJ2-5 | TRBV30 | AWSPGQETQY
. | TRBJ1-1 | TRBV9 | ASSVRGNTEAF